This T cell receptor beta chain was documented in a study of blood T cell repertoires in COVID-19. About the study: The United States, Italy and Spain were the sources of the acute and convalescent COVID-19 samples. The analysed material was cDNA or gDNA that came from T cells, B-cell-depleted T cells, or PBMCs.

Authors' processing steps: Scientists estimated how many nucleated cells there were by amplifying reference gene primers. Repertoires were generated with immunoSEQ multiplex PCR, while TCRdb's copy carries only in-frame clones and drops some. That table furnishes V, J and clone size, whereas the DNA furnished D and trimming. The data contain roughly 68,000 clones, around 86% of them seen just once; the ten biggest clones take up about 6.6%. Looked up from germline, CDR1 is SGHVS and CDR2 is FNYEAQ. The CDR3 runs 13 residues. Trimming removed 5 bases from V and 5 bases from J, with 12 bases in between.

The sequenced sample consisted of peripheral blood. The rearrangement uses TRBV7-6 and TRBJ2-5; the D is unclear. This clonotype was obtained from a man in his fifties or sixties with active COVID-19. For the CDR3, the DNA is TGTGCCAGCAGCCCCAATGCGAGGGAGACCCAGTACTTC. This sequence encodes CASSPNARETQYF.